This TCR beta chain stems from a study of T cell changes during pregnancy in multiple sclerosis. Sequencing used immunoSEQ multiplex PCR; TCRdb keeps in-frame clones, though not all of them. The sample lists 50,000 or so clones; around 92% were seen once. This CDR3 has 13 amino acids. With 3 bases removed from V and 1 base from J, the gap between germline ends came to 7 bases. Germline V gene data show CDR1 as SGHRS and CDR2 as YFSETQ. The sequences come from peripheral blood, collected after pregnancy. This chain joins TRBV5-1 and TRBJ1-1; TRBD1 is a possible D gene (6 bases). The source is a female donor in good health, enrolled as a control in a pregnancy study. CDR3 DNA sequence: TGCGCCAGCAGCTGGACAGAGAACACTGAAGCTTTCTTT. Protein sequence: CASSWTENTEAFF.